One sample yielded the 30 T cell receptor beta chains listed below, sequenced in a study of T-cell reconstitution after alpha-beta-depleted transplantation in children. Researchers prepared the TCRbeta library using unique molecular identifiers, the study reports. From the PCR reads, TCRdb called clonotypes with MiXCR, one entry per CDR3 protein. The sample yields hundreds of thousands of distinct CDR3 sequences, roughly 13% seen once. The sequencing here drew on PBMCs, mostly from graft donor cells, taken 360 days after TCRalphabeta/CD19-depleted stem cell transplant. The receptor set was obtained from a male patient younger than 18 who had a stem cell transplant for acute myeloid leukemia, so the T cells may come from the graft donor.

This clonotype was seen more than once but under ten times. The genes are TRBV12-3 or TRBV12-4 and TRBJ2-5; 7 bases match TRBD1. The CDR3 is 15 amino acids. The ends lost 5 bases at V and 1 base at J; junction bases unmatched: 7. Here the CDR3 DNA reads TGTGCCAGCAGTGTCCGGGACAGTGTCCAAGAGACCCAGTACTTC. Translated, it gives CASSVRDSVQETQYF.

This clonotype has only a few counts. CDR3 nucleotide sequence: TGTGCCAGCGGGTATTCCGGACAGGGGAGAGGATTAAATGAGCAGTTCTTC. It codes for CASGYSGQGRGLNEQFF. The chain is built from TRBV28 and TRBJ2-1, with 9 nucleotides matching TRBD1. J was trimmed by 7 bases and V by 8 bases; bases with no gene match: 18. The CDR3 has 17 amino acids. Germline CDR1 is MDHEN and CDR2 is SYDVKM.

V is TRBV11-2 and J is TRBJ2-1; tentatively, D is TRBD1 (6 bases). V dropped 4 bases and J dropped 4 bases, with 20 bases sitting between them. Germline-derived CDR1 and CDR2 are SGHAT and FQNNGV. The CDR3 length is 17 residues. CDR3 loop: CASSSIAGDRPYNEQFF. CDR3 in DNA: TGTGCCAGCAGCTCCATAGCAGGGGACCGTCCTTACAATGAGCAGTTCTTC.

The rearrangement uses TRBV10-3 and TRBJ1-2, with 7 nucleotides matching TRBD1. J lost 3 bases, V lost 4 bases, and 8 bases had no gene match. This CDR3 has 15 amino acids. CDR1 and CDR2 from the germline V gene are ENHRY and SYGVKD. CDR3 DNA: TGTGCCATCAGTGCATCCAGGACAGGCTACTATGGCTACACCTTC. Amino acids: CAISASRTGYYGYTF.

This clonotype was observed many times. The rearrangement uses TRBV12-3 or TRBV12-4 and TRBJ2-7; 10 bases match TRBD1. The CDR3 has 14 residues. J was trimmed by 2 bases and V by 5 bases; bases with no gene match: 3. The CDR3 reads CASSVDRGAYEQYF. DNA for the CDR3: TGTGCCAGCAGTGTGGACAGGGGGGCCTACGAGCAGTACTTC.

The J gene is TRBJ2-3, the V gene TRBV6-2 or TRBV6-3, with D unclear. V was cut by 4 bases and J by 2 bases, with 16 bases left in between. The CDR3 length is 16 residues. CDR1 is MNHEY and CDR2 is SVGEGT in the germline V gene. Here the CDR3 reads CASSSEVGRATDTQYF. The CDR3 DNA reads TGTGCCAGCAGTTCAGAGGTGGGCAGAGCCACAGATACGCAGTATTTT.

This rearrangement joins TRBV28 to TRBJ2-1; TRBD2 matches 9 bases. The ends lost 2 bases at V and 7 bases at J; junction bases unmatched: 9. This CDR3 region has 16 residues. Germline V gene sequence: CDR1 MDHEN, CDR2 SYDVKM. Written as DNA, the CDR3 is TGTGCCAGCAGTTTAAGGCGGGAGGGCGTGGTGAATGAGCAGTTCTTC. This translates into CASSLRREGVVNEQFF.

The chain employs TRBV6-6 and TRBJ1-1; no clear D. The V gene's germline CDR1 is MNHNY and CDR2 SVGAGI (reference sequence). This CDR3 has 12 residues. V was trimmed by 2 bases and J by 6 bases, leaving 7 bases between them. CDR3 in DNA: TGTGCCAGCAGTTACGACTGGGCTGAAGCTTTCTTT. Its translation is CASSYDWAEAFF.

This rearrangement joins TRBV9 to TRBJ2-5; 7 bases are shared with TRBD1. This CDR3 region has 14 residues. Germline loops: CDR1 SGDLS, CDR2 YYNGEE. V gave up 3 bases and J gave up 5 bases; unmatched junction bases: 7. The CDR3 is CASSEGGPVETQYF. In nucleotides, the CDR3 is TGTGCCAGCAGCGAAGGGGGCCCGGTGGAGACCCAGTACTTC.

The V call is TRBV7-3, the J call TRBJ2-2, with 7 bases identical to TRBD2. V dropped 2 bases and J dropped 9; count of bases not matched to a gene: 9. CDR1 and CDR2 from the germline V gene are SGHTA and FQGTGA. The CDR3 spans 15 residues. The CDR3 loop is CASSLGTTSIRELFF. In DNA, the CDR3 is TGTGCCAGCAGCTTAGGGACTACCTCTATTAGGGAGCTGTTTTTT.

The DNA of the CDR3 is TGTGCCAGCAGTTTCGATACAGGGGCACGGTATTCACCCCTCCACTTT. Its translation: CASSFDTGARYSPLHF. This sequence joins TRBV12-3 or TRBV12-4 and TRBJ1-6, with 7 bases that match TRBD1. Losses at the gene ends were 3 bases for V and 8 bases for J; bases not matched to a gene: 10. This CDR3 is built from 16 residues.

This clonotype was detected ten times or more. The rearrangement links TRBV25-1 to TRBJ2-7, with unresolved D. Deletions cut 2 bases from V and 6 bases from J, with 5 bases between. The CDR3 is 11 residues long. Per germline, CDR1 MGHDK and CDR2 SYGVNS. Here the CDR3 reads CASSEAPEQYF. The CDR3 DNA reads as TGTGCCAGCAGTGAAGCGCCCGAGCAGTACTTC.

A few counts support this clonotype. This chain connects TRBV4-2 to TRBJ2-7, with TRBD1 as a possible D gene (6 bases). Germline loops: CDR1 LGHNA, CDR2 YNFKEQ. The CDR3 runs 16 residues. Trimming stripped 0 bases from V and 0 bases from J, with 12 bases between. The DNA of the CDR3 is TGTGCCAGCAGCCAAGATCGGGCAGGGGTCTCCTACGAGCAGTACTTC. It codes for CASSQDRAGVSYEQYF.

A few counts support this clonotype. The chain links TRBV5-1 to TRBJ2-1, with 7 bases matching TRBD2. The V and J ends lost 1 base and 7 bases, in that order; junction bases with no gene match: 5. CDR1 is SGHRS, CDR2 YFSETQ, per germline. The CDR3 loop spans 14 amino acids. The CDR3 nucleotides read TGCGCCAGCAGCTTGCGACTAGCAGTTAATGAGCAGTTCTTC. Translating it yields CASSLRLAVNEQFF.

The genes are TRBV12-3 or TRBV12-4 and TRBJ2-1, with TRBD2 identical over 8 bases. The ends lost 5 bases at V and 5 bases at J; junction bases unmatched: 11. This CDR3 region has 16 residues. CDR3 loop: CASSNWVGSGNNEQFF. DNA for the CDR3: TGTGCCAGCAGTAATTGGGTGGGTAGCGGGAACAATGAGCAGTTCTTC.

V and J are TRBV10-3 and TRBJ1-2, with TRBD1 as a possible D gene (5 bases). Germline values: CDR1 ENHRY, CDR2 SYGVKD. V lost 11 bases, J lost 0 bases, and 19 bases lay in between. The CDR3 has 15 amino acids. The chain's CDR3 is CASQGPFSTNYGYTF. CDR3 DNA sequence: TGTGCCTCCCAGGGCCCCTTCTCTACTAACTATGGCTACACCTTC.

J is TRBJ1-5 and V is TRBV7-2; D is possibly TRBD1 (5 bases). Trimming removed 0 bases from V and 4 bases from J, with 13 bases in between. The CDR3 is 16 residues long. Germline CDR1 is SGHTA and CDR2 is FQGNSA. CDR3 DNA: TGTGCCAGCAGCTTAGCAGGCAGGGTATGGAATCAGCCCCAGCATTTT. The encoded protein is CASSLAGRVWNQPQHF.

This clonotype occurred many times. The V and J genes are TRBV28 and TRBJ2-2, with 7 bases identical to TRBD2. Germline V gene data show CDR1 as MDHEN and CDR2 as SYDVKM. After removal of 5 bases from V and 5 bases from J, the junction contained 14 bases not matched to a gene. The CDR3 has 17 amino acids. CDR3 loop: CASSHRVAGEATGELFF. CDR3 nucleotide sequence: TGTGCCAGCAGTCACCGGGTAGCGGGTGAGGCGACCGGGGAGCTGTTTTTT.

V and J are TRBV2 and TRBJ2-2; 9 nucleotides align to TRBD2. CDR1 SNHLY and CDR2 FYNNEI come from the germline V gene. Germline trimming cut 9 bases from V and 1 base from J; bases unmatched to any gene: 18. The CDR3 covers 19 residues. This CDR3 reads CASREDKTSGYLNTGELFF. CDR3 nucleotides: TGTGCCAGTCGGGAGGATAAGACTAGCGGATACTTGAACACCGGGGAGCTGTTTTTT.

The rearrangement joins TRBV5-5 to TRBJ2-7; tentative D call: TRBD2 (6 bases). The length of the CDR3 is 14 residues. The germline gives CDR1 SGHKS, CDR2 YYEKEE (reference sequence). V lost 6 bases and J 2 bases, leaving 15 bases between the germline ends. CDR3 amino acids: CASTLRQRAYEQYF. The CDR3 DNA is TGTGCCAGCACCCTTCGGCAGCGGGCCTACGAGCAGTACTTC. The full variable domain, completed using reference TRBV5-5 and TRBJ2-7, is DAGVTQSPTHLIKTRGQQVTLRCSPISGHKSVSWYQQVLGQGPQFIFQYYEKEERGRGNFPDRFSARQFPNYSSELNVNALLLGDSALYLCASTLRQRAYEQYFGPGTRLTVT.

This clonotype appeared many times. V is TRBV9 and J is TRBJ2-7; D is tentatively TRBD1 or TRBD2 (5 bases each). This CDR3 has 15 amino acids. In germline, CDR1 is SGDLS, CDR2 YYNGEE. V dropped 2 bases and J dropped 0 bases, with 12 bases sitting between them. CDR3 DNA: TGTGCCAGCAGCGTTGGGGTGGGGACCTCCTACGAGCAGTACTTC. Translated: CASSVGVGTSYEQYF.

This clonotype is a singleton in its sample. This sequence joins TRBV28 and TRBJ1-2; D call uncertain. CDR3 length equals 14 residues. The V gene's germline CDR1 is MDHEN and CDR2 SYDVKM. Deletions cut 4 bases from V and 4 bases from J, with 13 bases between. CDR3 sequence (DNA): TGTGCCAGCAGTTCCCCAACAGTCCTCTATGGCTACACCTTC. This translates into CASSSPTVLYGYTF.

This chain joins TRBV7-2 and TRBJ2-1, with D uncertain. Germline V lookup: CDR1 SGHTA, CDR2 FQGNSA. Deletions cut 3 bases from V and 4 bases from J, with 16 bases between. The CDR3 sequence is 16 residues long. The CDR3 DNA is TGTGCCAGCAGCTTTTCCGGCGCTTACCCATACAATGAGCAGTTCTTC. This encodes CASSFSGAYPYNEQFF. Using reference TRBV7-2 and TRBJ2-1 for the parts outside the CDR3, the full variable domain is GAGVSQSPSNKVTEKGKDVELRCDPISGHTALYWYRQSLGQGLEFLIYFQGNSAPDKSGLPSDRFSAERTGGSVSTLTIQRTQQEDSAVYLCASSFSGAYPYNEQFFGPGTRLTVL.

This clonotype has only a few counts. The chain links TRBV29-1 to TRBJ2-5; D is unresolved. The germline V gene encodes CDR1 SQVTM and CDR2 ANQGSEA. Trimming took off 5 bases at V and 5 bases at J, with 15 bases between the two ends. The CDR3 loop spans 13 amino acids. Written as DNA, the CDR3 is TGCAGCGTTCCCGAGTGGCCCGGGGAGACCCAGTACTTC. Translating it yields CSVPEWPGETQYF.

This chain connects TRBV27 to TRBJ2-5; 9 nucleotides line up with TRBD2. This CDR3 region has 15 residues. After removal of 0 bases from V and 8 bases from J, the junction contained 7 bases not matched to a gene. Germline CDR1 is MNHEY and CDR2 is SMNVEV (reference sequence). The CDR3 bases are TGTGCCAGCAGTTTATCTCCTAGCGGGGCGGGTACCCAGTACTTC. Its protein product is CASSLSPSGAGTQYF.

The gene calls are TRBV7-9 and TRBJ2-1; no reliable D call. The CDR3 sequence is 12 residues long. V lost 3 bases, J lost 7 bases, and 7 bases lay in between. Germline assignment: CDR1 SEHNR and CDR2 FQNEAQ (reference sequence). CDR3 nucleotide sequence: TGTGCCAGCAGCTTCGAACTAAATGAGCAGTTCTTC. Its translation is CASSFELNEQFF. The full variable domain, rest sourced from reference TRBV7-9 and TRBJ2-1, is DTGVSQNPRHKITKRGQNVTFRCDPISEHNRLYWYRQTLGQGPEFLTYFQNEAQLEKSRLLSDRFSAERPKGSFSTLEIQRTEQGDSAMYLCASSFELNEQFFGPGTRLTVL.

This clonotype was observed many times. The chain couples TRBV29-1 to TRBJ2-2, with D possibly TRBD1 on 5 matching bases. CDR1 and CDR2 from the germline V gene are SQVTM and ANQGSEA. This CDR3 spans 12 amino acids. The V end lost 6 bases, the J end lost 8 bases, and 13 bases lay between the germline ends. The CDR3 spells CSVWGLSGELFF. The CDR3 DNA reads as TGCAGCGTCTGGGGCCTATCGGGGGAGCTGTTTTTT.

In its sample, this clonotype was seen a few times. The chain has TRBV18 and TRBJ2-4; D is ambiguous. The CDR3 sequence is 14 residues long. Germline values: CDR1 KGHSH, CDR2 LQKENI. The ends were cut back, 1 base at V and 10 bases at J, with 14 bases in the middle. The CDR3 DNA reads as TGTGCCAGCTCACCACAGCCCGGTTATTCTATTCAGTACTTC. Translated, it gives CASSPQPGYSIQYF.

This clonotype showed up just a few times. The V and J genes are TRBV9 and TRBJ1-6; D not certain. V lost 3 bases to trimming and J lost 10 bases, with 17 bases between them. From germline, CDR1 is SGDLS and CDR2 YYNGEE. This CDR3 is built from 15 residues. The chain's CDR3 is CASSEAPWGMSPLHF. DNA for the CDR3: TGTGCCAGCAGCGAGGCCCCTTGGGGAATGTCACCCCTCCACTTT.

The table lists this clonotype with a few counts. The chain joins TRBV7-3 to TRBJ2-3; TRBD2 aligns across 11 bases. The trim removed 4 bases at V and 2 bases at J, leaving 2 bases unmatched. The V gene's germline CDR1 is SGHTA and CDR2 FQGTGA. The CDR3 loop spans 15 amino acids. The CDR3 nucleotides are TGTGCCAGCAGCTCGACTAGCGGGGCCACAGATACGCAGTATTTT. Amino acid sequence: CASSSTSGATDTQYF.